The T cell receptor beta chain under discussion was sequenced for a study of CD8 T cells in Susac syndrome. V shed 1 base, J shed 3 bases, and the junction held 15 bases outside the gene matches. Germline-derived CDR1 and CDR2 are LGHNA and YSLEER. CDR3 length equals 20 residues. With random hexamers, reverse transcription was performed on about 0.5 to 1 ug of RNA. Amplification of TCR beta CDR3 by immunoSEQ multiplex PCR spanned 54 Vbeta and 13 Jbeta. TCRdb recomputed calls from the immunoSEQ multiplex PCR reads with MiXCR, one row per CDR3 protein. The table has around 80,000 distinct CDR3 sequences, over 75% seen once.

The sequenced sample was CD8+ T cells from PBMCs. This receptor was taken from a human donor with multiple sclerosis. The chain couples TRBV4-3 to TRBJ2-2; 9 nucleotides line up with TRBD1. In nucleotides, the CDR3 is TGCGCCAGCAGCCAAGTATCTGGGACAGGGCCCCTATTTTACACCGGGGAGCTGTTTTTT. It is translated as CASSQVSGTGPLFYTGELFF.